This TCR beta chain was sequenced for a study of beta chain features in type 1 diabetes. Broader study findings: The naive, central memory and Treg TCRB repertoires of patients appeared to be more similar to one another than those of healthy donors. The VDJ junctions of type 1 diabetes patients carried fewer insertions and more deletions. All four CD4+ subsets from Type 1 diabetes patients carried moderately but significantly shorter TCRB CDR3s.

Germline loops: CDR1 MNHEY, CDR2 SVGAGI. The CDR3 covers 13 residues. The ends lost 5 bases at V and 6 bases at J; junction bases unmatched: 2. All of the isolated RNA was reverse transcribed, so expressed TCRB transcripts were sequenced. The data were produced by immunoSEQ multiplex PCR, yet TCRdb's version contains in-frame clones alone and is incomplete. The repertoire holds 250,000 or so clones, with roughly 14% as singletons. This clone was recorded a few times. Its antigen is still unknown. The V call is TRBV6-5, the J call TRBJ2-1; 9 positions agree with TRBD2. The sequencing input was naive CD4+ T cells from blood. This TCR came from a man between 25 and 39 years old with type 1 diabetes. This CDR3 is CASSRLAVNEQFF. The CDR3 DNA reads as TGTGCCAGCAGTAGACTAGCGGTCAATGAGCAGTTCTTC.